A selection of T cell receptor beta chains follows, all from one sample in a study of blood T cell repertoires in COVID-19. Generated by immunoSEQ multiplex PCR, the TCRdb table keeps only in-frame clones and is missing some. The sample includes over 85,000 clones, roughly three quarters of them seen just once. Sequenced sample: peripheral blood. The receptors come from a human donor in a cohort sampled during active COVID-19. The CDR3 runs from the conserved cysteine through the conserved F or W. Fields, in order: clone size, V gene, J gene, D gene, CDR3 protein, CDR3 DNA. A D gene is named only where the DNA matches it firmly. Clone size is not always given. Where it is, it says once, few, many or a class for expanded clones.

NA	TRBV5-1	TRBJ2-7	NA	CASSLNPGLVYEQYF	TGCGCCAGCAGCTTGAACCCAGGCCTGGTCTACGAGCAGTACTTC
NA	TRBV6-5	TRBJ2-1	NA	CASSYDTGSYNEQFF	TGTGCCAGCAGTTATGACACCGGCTCCTACAATGAGCAGTTCTTC
NA	TRBV5-1	TRBJ2-3	NA	CASSGGGDTQYF	TGCGCCAGCAGCGGCGGCGGGGATACGCAGTATTTT
NA	TRBV10-3	TRBJ2-4	TRBD2	CAISERASGLAKNIQYF	TGTGCCATCAGTGAGAGGGCTAGCGGGTTAGCCAAAAACATTCAGTACTTC
NA	TRBV15	TRBJ2-1	NA	CATSREGGGRDNEQFF	TGTGCCACCAGCAGAGAAGGGGGGGGAAGGGACAATGAGCAGTTCTTC
NA	TRBV10-3	TRBJ2-1	TRBD1	CAISSGQRIDEQFF	TGTGCCATCAGCTCGGGACAGCGGATCGATGAGCAGTTCTTC
NA	TRBV7-2	TRBJ2-1	TRBD2	CASSLGRGTSVEQFF	TGTGCCAGCAGCTTAGGTCGAGGGACTAGCGTTGAGCAGTTCTTC
once	TRBV5-1	TRBJ1-1	NA	CASSLEGQSQNTEAFF	TGCGCCAGCAGCTTGGAAGGACAGTCCCAGAACACTGAAGCTTTCTTT
NA	TRBV9	TRBJ1-6	NA	CASSVGPSDSPLHF	TGTGCCAGCAGCGTAGGCCCATCGGATTCACCCCTCCACTTT
NA	TRBV9	TRBJ2-3	NA	CASSVLPGTDESSTDTQYF	TGTGCCAGCAGCGTCCTCCCCGGGACTGATGAGTCTAGCACAGATACGCAGTATTTT
many	TRBV20-1	TRBJ2-2	TRBD2	CSASLSGGHTGELFF	TGCAGTGCTAGTCTCAGCGGGGGCCACACCGGGGAGCTGTTTTTT
NA	TRBV11-3	TRBJ2-2	NA	CASSLEGGNTGELFF	TGTGCCAGCAGCTTAGAGGGAGGGAACACCGGGGAGCTGTTTTTT
NA	TRBV9	TRBJ2-1	NA	CASSVLSTADEQFF	TGTGCCAGCAGCGTATTATCTACAGCCGATGAGCAGTTCTTC
NA	TRBV7-3	TRBJ2-1	NA	CASSMGLYDEQFF	TGTGCCAGCAGCATGGGACTGTATGATGAGCAGTTCTTC
once	TRBV18	TRBJ2-5	NA	CASSRGEQIQETQYF	TGTGCCAGCTCACGGGGAGAGCAGATCCAAGAGACCCAGTACTTC
NA	TRBV28	TRBJ2-3	TRBD2	CASPPPGLATEVGRDTQYF	TGTGCCAGTCCCCCGCCGGGACTAGCGACAGAAGTAGGTAGGGATACGCAGTATTTT
NA	TRBV5-4	TRBJ2-1	TRBD2	CASSLGGLAGNEQFF	TGTGCCAGCAGCTTGGGGGGACTAGCGGGAAACGAGCAGTTCTTC
once	TRBV7-9	TRBJ2-5	NA	CASSLAGQQETQYF	TGTGCCAGCAGCTTAGCGGGGCAGCAAGAGACCCAGTACTTC
NA	TRBV2	TRBJ2-3	NA	CASKTGTSTDTQYF	TGTGCCAGCAAGACGGGAACTAGCACAGATACGCAGTATTTT
few	TRBV12-3/TRBV12-4	TRBJ1-1	TRBD1	CASSPGDRAAFF	TGTGCCAGCAGTCCCGGGGACAGGGCAGCTTTCTTT
NA	TRBV19	TRBJ2-1	TRBD2	CASSPGTSGSDEQFF	TGTGCCAGTAGCCCCGGGACTAGCGGGAGCGATGAGCAGTTCTTC
few	TRBV11-3	TRBJ2-3	TRBD2	CASSPGGYDIDTQYF	TGTGCCAGCAGCCCGGGGGGGTATGACATTGATACGCAGTATTTT
once	TRBV9	TRBJ2-5	NA	CASSVGMTPQETQYF	TGTGCCAGCAGCGTAGGAATGACACCACAAGAGACCCAGTACTTC